The present TCR beta chain was sequenced within a study of control samples from healthy donors and cancer patients. Libraries were prepared by immunoSEQ multiplex PCR; TCRdb keeps only in-frame clonotypes and omits some of them. The sample records approximately 82,000 clones, around 94% being singletons. This receptor was identified in a young woman in good health. Source material: blood.

DNA of the CDR3: TGTGCCAGCAGCCAAGGGGGGAAAAACTATGGCTACACCTTC. Translating gives CASSQGGKNYGYTF. This sequence joins TRBV3-1 (or the pseudogene TRBV3-2) and TRBJ1-2; possible D gene TRBD1, 5 bases. Trimming removed 1 base from V and 2 bases from J, with 8 bases in between. Germline values: CDR1 LGHDT, CDR2 YNNKEL (reference sequence). This CDR3 is built from 14 residues.